This TCR beta chain was documented in a study of OX40 agonist ivuxolimab in advanced cancers. Broader study findings: Both CD4+ and CD8+ T cell populations in blood had undergone clonal expansion by week 6 at 0.1 to 3.0 mg/kg. The authors also found low normalized T-cell clonal expansion in some nonresponders.

Repertoires were generated with immunoSEQ multiplex PCR, while TCRdb's copy carries only in-frame clones and drops some. The sample lists 45,000 to 50,000 clones; more than 85% were seen once. CDR1 SGHTA and CDR2 FQGTGA come from the germline V gene. The germline V and J ends were trimmed by 4 bases and 8 bases, with 14 bases remaining between them. The CDR3 runs to 13 residues. In regard to this clone: Its antigen remains unidentified.

J is TRBJ2-5 and V is TRBV7-3, with D possibly being TRBD2 (7 bases). The TCR comes from an adult with an advanced solid tumor such as melanoma, head and neck, liver or kidney cancer. The input for sequencing was CD4+ or CD8+ T cells sorted from blood, taken in a trial of the OX40 agonist ivuxolimab. CDR3 loop: CASSSGGRKTQYF. The CDR3 DNA follows: TGTGCCAGCAGCTCGGGGGGCAGGAAAACCCAGTACTTC.